These T cell receptor beta chains were read from a single sample in a study of blood T cell repertoires in COVID-19. The assay was immunoSEQ multiplex PCR, and TCRdb's table has in-frame clones only and misses some. The repertoire holds 130,000 or so clones, with 85% to 90% as singletons. Sequenced: peripheral blood. The receptors stem from a man aged 50 or older with active COVID-19. Both conserved end residues are part of each CDR3. Fields, in order: J gene, D gene, V gene, clone size, CDR3 DNA, CDR3 protein. D genes are given only for firm matches. The size entry is marked missing in some rows and otherwise reads once, few, many or a size class.

j_call: TRBJ1-1
d_call: NA
v_call: TRBV12-5
clone_size: NA
cdr3_nt: TGTGCTAGTGCCAACCCCCTCCAGGGGAAGAACTTGAACACTGAAGCTTTCTTT
cdr3_aa: CASANPLQGKNLNTEAFF

j_call: TRBJ2-3
d_call: TRBD1
v_call: TRBV10-3
clone_size: NA
cdr3_nt: TGTGCCATCAGGACGACAGGGGCGACAGATACGCAGTATTTT
cdr3_aa: CAIRTTGATDTQYF

j_call: TRBJ2-3
d_call: NA
v_call: TRBV19
clone_size: NA
cdr3_nt: TGTGCCAGTAACCCGGGGGTGGCGGCAGATACGCAGTATTTT
cdr3_aa: CASNPGVAADTQYF

j_call: TRBJ2-2
d_call: TRBD2
v_call: TRBV2
clone_size: NA
cdr3_nt: TGTGCCAGCAGGCGGGAGGGGAACACCGGGGAGCTGTTTTTT
cdr3_aa: CASRREGNTGELFF

j_call: TRBJ2-7
d_call: TRBD1
v_call: TRBV7-3
clone_size: NA
cdr3_nt: TGTGCCAGCAGCTTTGGACAGGCCAGCTCCTACGAGCAGTACTTC
cdr3_aa: CASSFGQASSYEQYF

j_call: TRBJ2-5
d_call: TRBD2
v_call: TRBV19
clone_size: NA
cdr3_nt: TGTGCCAGTAGTATAGATCTATGGGCGGTGCGGGAGAAGACCCAGTACTTC
cdr3_aa: CASSIDLWAVREKTQYF

j_call: TRBJ2-5
d_call: NA
v_call: TRBV5-8
clone_size: NA
cdr3_nt: TGTGCCAGCAGCCCGGGAGCCCGGGGGGCTGGGGAGACCCAGTACTTC
cdr3_aa: CASSPGARGAGETQYF

j_call: TRBJ1-1
d_call: NA
v_call: TRBV5-4
clone_size: few
cdr3_nt: TGTGCCAGCAGCCTAGGGAGGAAGGGAGGCACTGAAGCTTTCTTT
cdr3_aa: CASSLGRKGGTEAFF

j_call: TRBJ1-5
d_call: NA
v_call: TRBV19
clone_size: NA
cdr3_nt: TGTGCCAGTAGTGCCCGGCGGGAGAGGAGGGACCTATATAGCAATCAGCCCCAGCATTTT
cdr3_aa: CASSARRERRDLYSNQPQHF

j_call: TRBJ1-2
d_call: TRBD1
v_call: TRBV6-5
clone_size: NA
cdr3_nt: TGTGCCAGCACCGGGACAGGGGGCTGGGGCTACACCTTC
cdr3_aa: CASTGTGGWGYTF

j_call: TRBJ1-5
d_call: NA
v_call: TRBV30
clone_size: once
cdr3_nt: TGTGCCTGGAGTGTACGGGAGGATCAGCCCCAGCATTTT
cdr3_aa: CAWSVREDQPQHF

j_call: TRBJ1-5
d_call: NA
v_call: TRBV6-1
clone_size: NA
cdr3_nt: TGTGCCAGCAGTGAAGTACAGGGAGCGGTCTTT
cdr3_aa: CASSEVQGAVF

j_call: TRBJ2-7
d_call: TRBD2
v_call: TRBV28
clone_size: NA
cdr3_nt: TGTGCCAGCAGTTCCCCAAGCGGGGGGGCGTACGAGCAGTACTTC
cdr3_aa: CASSSPSGGAYEQYF

j_call: TRBJ2-7
d_call: TRBD2
v_call: TRBV6-5
clone_size: NA
cdr3_nt: TGTGCCAGCAGTTACTCGAGGGGCGGGGGGGATGCCGAGCAGTACTTC
cdr3_aa: CASSYSRGGGDAEQYF

j_call: TRBJ2-5
d_call: NA
v_call: TRBV4-2
clone_size: once
cdr3_nt: TGTGCCAGCAGCCAAGCGGGGCGGGGCACTAATCAAGAGACCCAGTACTTC
cdr3_aa: CASSQAGRGTNQETQYF

j_call: TRBJ2-1
d_call: TRBD2
v_call: TRBV4-1
clone_size: NA
cdr3_nt: TGCGCCAGCAGCCCTGGGACTAGCGGGGGGGCCCGTGGAGAGCAGTTCTTC
cdr3_aa: CASSPGTSGGARGEQFF

j_call: TRBJ1-6
d_call: TRBD1
v_call: TRBV9
clone_size: NA
cdr3_nt: TGTGCCAGCAGTCCAACCGGGACAGGGGTATCACCCCTCCACTTT
cdr3_aa: CASSPTGTGVSPLHF

j_call: TRBJ1-2
d_call: TRBD1
v_call: TRBV10-3
clone_size: NA
cdr3_nt: TGTGCCATCAGCTCGGGACAGGTTACCTCTAACTATGGCTACACCTTC
cdr3_aa: CAISSGQVTSNYGYTF

j_call: TRBJ1-1
d_call: TRBD1
v_call: TRBV6-5
clone_size: NA
cdr3_nt: TGTGCCAGCAAAGGACAGGGTCGGACTGAAGCTTTCTTT
cdr3_aa: CASKGQGRTEAFF

j_call: TRBJ2-7
d_call: NA
v_call: TRBV5-1
clone_size: NA
cdr3_nt: TGCGCCAGCAGCCGAACAGGGAGCTCCTACGAGCAGTACTTC
cdr3_aa: CASSRTGSSYEQYF

j_call: TRBJ1-5
d_call: NA
v_call: TRBV27
clone_size: NA
cdr3_nt: TGTGCCAGCAGTACCAACAGGGAGGGAAATCAGCCCCAGCATTTT
cdr3_aa: CASSTNREGNQPQHF

j_call: TRBJ2-2
d_call: TRBD2
v_call: TRBV30
clone_size: NA
cdr3_nt: TGTGCCTGGGGAAGGGGACTAGCGGGCGGGGAGCTGTTTTTT
cdr3_aa: CAWGRGLAGGELFF

j_call: TRBJ2-1
d_call: NA
v_call: TRBV24-1
clone_size: NA
cdr3_nt: TGTGCCACCCTATCCAGGGGGGAGTACAATGAGCAGTTCTTC
cdr3_aa: CATLSRGEYNEQFF

j_call: TRBJ1-6
d_call: NA
v_call: TRBV2
clone_size: NA
cdr3_nt: TGTGCCAGCAGCGGGCGACGGAGGGGCTCACCCCTCCACTTT
cdr3_aa: CASSGRRRGSPLHF

j_call: TRBJ1-6
d_call: TRBD1
v_call: TRBV7-2
clone_size: NA
cdr3_nt: TGTGCCAGCAGCCCAGGGACAGGCCCTTTACCCCTCCACTTT
cdr3_aa: CASSPGTGPLPLHF

j_call: TRBJ1-2
d_call: NA
v_call: TRBV20-1
clone_size: NA
cdr3_nt: TGCAGTGCTAGTGTCGCGGGGAACTATGGCTACACCTTC
cdr3_aa: CSASVAGNYGYTF

j_call: TRBJ2-3
d_call: NA
v_call: TRBV7-3
clone_size: NA
cdr3_nt: TGTGCCAGCAGCTTAACGTTACTAGATACGCAGTATTTT
cdr3_aa: CASSLTLLDTQYF

j_call: TRBJ2-3
d_call: TRBD2
v_call: TRBV15
clone_size: few
cdr3_nt: TGTGCCACCAATCTAGCGGGGCGTAGGCCAGATACGCAGTATTTT
cdr3_aa: CATNLAGRRPDTQYF

j_call: TRBJ1-1
d_call: TRBD1
v_call: TRBV6-4
clone_size: once
cdr3_nt: TGTGCCAGCAGTGTCACCGGGACAGGAGCGGATGAAGCTTTCTTT
cdr3_aa: CASSVTGTGADEAFF

j_call: TRBJ1-2
d_call: TRBD1
v_call: TRBV6-4
clone_size: NA
cdr3_nt: TGTGCCAGCAGCGTCAGTCCGGGGACAGCCTATGGCTACACCTTC
cdr3_aa: CASSVSPGTAYGYTF

j_call: TRBJ1-4
d_call: TRBD1
v_call: TRBV5-1
clone_size: few
cdr3_nt: TGCGCCAGCAGCACGTGGACAGGGGCCAGTAATGAAAAACTGTTTTTT
cdr3_aa: CASSTWTGASNEKLFF

j_call: TRBJ1-2
d_call: NA
v_call: TRBV6-6
clone_size: NA
cdr3_nt: TGTGCCAGCAGTTACTCGAGAGGGCCTGGCTACACCTTC
cdr3_aa: CASSYSRGPGYTF

j_call: TRBJ2-3
d_call: TRBD2
v_call: TRBV6-2/TRBV6-3
clone_size: NA
cdr3_nt: TGTGCCAGCAGTTACCCCTGGGGGACTAGCGGGGGGGCCGGAGGCACAGATACGCAGTATTTT
cdr3_aa: CASSYPWGTSGGAGGTDTQYF

j_call: TRBJ2-7
d_call: TRBD1
v_call: TRBV10-3
clone_size: NA
cdr3_nt: TGTGCCATCAGCGCCCCCCGGACAGGGAGGTCCTACGAGCAGTACTTC
cdr3_aa: CAISAPRTGRSYEQYF

j_call: TRBJ2-7
d_call: TRBD1
v_call: TRBV5-1
clone_size: NA
cdr3_nt: TGCGCCAGCAGCTTGATCCGGGACAGGGGATACGAGCAGTACTTC
cdr3_aa: CASSLIRDRGYEQYF

j_call: TRBJ2-2
d_call: NA
v_call: TRBV11-1
clone_size: NA
cdr3_nt: TGTGCCAGCAGCTTTCAGAACACCGGGGAGCTGTTTTTT
cdr3_aa: CASSFQNTGELFF

j_call: TRBJ2-1
d_call: TRBD2
v_call: TRBV27
clone_size: few
cdr3_nt: TGTGCCAGCAGTCTAGGGACTAGCGGGAACAATGAGCAGTTCTTC
cdr3_aa: CASSLGTSGNNEQFF

j_call: TRBJ1-6
d_call: TRBD1
v_call: TRBV30
clone_size: NA
cdr3_nt: TGTGCCTCGGATAAGAGGACAGGGAATTCACCCCTCCACTTT
cdr3_aa: CASDKRTGNSPLHF

j_call: TRBJ1-5
d_call: TRBD1
v_call: TRBV27
clone_size: NA
cdr3_nt: TGTGCCACCAGACAGGGGGCTTTTAGCAATCAGCCCCAGCATTTT
cdr3_aa: CATRQGAFSNQPQHF

j_call: TRBJ1-1
d_call: TRBD1
v_call: TRBV5-6
clone_size: NA
cdr3_nt: TGTGCCAGCAGCTTGGGCTCGACAGGGGTACCGGCTTTCTTT
cdr3_aa: CASSLGSTGVPAFF

j_call: TRBJ2-7
d_call: NA
v_call: TRBV12-5
clone_size: NA
cdr3_nt: TGTGCTAGTGGCCTTTACAGCGAGCAGTACTTC
cdr3_aa: CASGLYSEQYF

j_call: TRBJ1-2
d_call: NA
v_call: TRBV7-2
clone_size: NA
cdr3_nt: TGTGCCAGCAGCCCCCTAAGAGGGGGCTACACCTTC
cdr3_aa: CASSPLRGGYTF

j_call: TRBJ1-1
d_call: TRBD1
v_call: TRBV12-3/TRBV12-4
clone_size: NA
cdr3_nt: TGTGCCAGCAGCCTAGGGGGCCGCACTGAAGCTTTCTTT
cdr3_aa: CASSLGGRTEAFF

j_call: TRBJ1-3
d_call: NA
v_call: TRBV7-9
clone_size: NA
cdr3_nt: TGTGCCAGCAGCTTACAGGGCTCTGGAAACACCATATATTTT
cdr3_aa: CASSLQGSGNTIYF

j_call: TRBJ1-5
d_call: NA
v_call: TRBV4-1
clone_size: NA
cdr3_nt: TGCGCCAGCAGCCAAATTGGTCCAGGGTATAGCAATCAGCCCCAGCATTTT
cdr3_aa: CASSQIGPGYSNQPQHF

j_call: TRBJ1-1
d_call: NA
v_call: TRBV6-5
clone_size: NA
cdr3_nt: TGTGCCAGCAGTCTCGCAGGGCCTGCGGCTTTCTTT
cdr3_aa: CASSLAGPAAFF